At least ten counts were recorded for the clone carrying this TCR beta chain. This entry is derived from a study of Graves' ophthalmopathy and Graves' hyperthyroidism. The CDR3 is 15 residues long. Germline CDR1 is MNHEY and CDR2 is SMNVEV (reference sequence). V dropped 10 bases and J dropped 4; count of bases not matched to a gene: 8. Amplifying from RNA transcripts, the study obtained TCR beta CDR3 regions. Following a first-round RT-PCR that used HTBI primers, a second-round multiplex PCR was carried out. TCRdb re-derived calls from the multiplex PCR reads in MiXCR, one entry per CDR3 protein. The sample includes some 370,000 distinct CDR3 sequences, about 15% of them seen just once.

Sequencing input: peripheral blood. This TCR was recovered from an adult woman with stable Graves' hyperthyroidism. V is TRBV27 and J is TRBJ2-2; the match to TRBD2 covers 11 bases. The CDR3: CATKGLAGFTGELFF. DNA of the CDR3: TGTGCCACCAAAGGACTAGCGGGTTTCACCGGGGAGCTGTTTTTT.